Shown below are 31 T cell receptor beta chains from a single sample sequenced in a study of blood T cells in healthy people across ages. The use of a sample-barcoded 5' primer and a J-beta primer mix characterized a second PCR of about 6 to 11 cycles. MiXCR, applied by TCRdb to the 5' RACE reads, yields one record per CDR3 protein. The sample has around 1,700,000 distinct CDR3 sequences, about 28% seen once. Material for sequencing was blood. These receptor sequences come from a woman between 25 and 40 years old in good health.

This clonotype was picked up a small number of times. This chain joins TRBV7-9 and TRBJ1-5, with 12 nucleotides matching TRBD1. This CDR3 is 16 amino acids long. CDR1 and CDR2 from the germline V gene are SEHNR and FQNEAQ (reference sequence). Trimming at V came to 3 bases and at J to 1 base, leaving 1 base not matched to a gene. This CDR3 is CASSFGTGGSNQPQHF. CDR3 nucleotide sequence: TGTGCCAGCAGCTTCGGGACAGGGGGCAGCAATCAGCCCCAGCATTTT.

Comments on this clonotype: At one end the junction does not follow the germline gene, possibly because of a read error. The chain recombines TRBV28 with TRBJ2-7; weak D call: TRBD2 (6 bases). Germline V gene sequence: CDR1 MDHEN, CDR2 SYDVKM. The CDR3 has 13 residues. CDR3 region: CATLAPSSYELYF. Here the CDR3 DNA reads TGTGCCACTCTAGCGCCGAGCTCCTACGAGCTGTACTTC.

This clonotype has a count of ten or more. The chain recombines TRBV6-5 with TRBJ2-4; 8 positions match TRBD2. Trimming took 5 bases from V and 6 from J; bases not matched to a gene: 6. Germline CDR1 reads MNHEY; CDR2 reads SVGAGI. The CDR3 contains 14 residues. The CDR3 protein is CASSAKAGGNIQYF. CDR3 DNA sequence: TGTGCCAGCAGTGCCAAGGCGGGGGGAAACATTCAGTACTTC.

The CDR3 coding sequence is TGTGCCAGCTACGAGGGCAGTTACAATGAGCAGTTCTTC. Its protein is CASYEGSYNEQFF. The rearrangement links TRBV5-6 to TRBJ2-1; tentatively, D is TRBD2 (5 bases). CDR1 SGHDT and CDR2 YYEEEE come from the germline V gene. The CDR3 loop spans 13 amino acids. V shed 7 bases and J shed 4 bases, with 12 bases lying between them.

CDR3 residues: CASRYLDGNTEAFF. The CDR3 bases are TGTGCCAGCAGGTACCTGGACGGGAACACTGAAGCTTTCTTT. The J gene is TRBJ1-1, the V gene TRBV12-3 or TRBV12-4; D is uncertain. The CDR3 runs 14 residues. Deletions cut 6 bases from V and 1 base from J, with 12 bases between.

This clonotype was counted only a few times. The V call is TRBV5-1, the J call TRBJ1-6, with 9 bases lining up with TRBD1. V was clipped by 4 bases and J by 5 bases; unmatched bases: 13. The CDR3 contains 18 residues. The germline CDR1 and CDR2 sequences are SGHRS and YFSETQ. Written as DNA, the CDR3 is TGCGCCAGCAGCCACCTACCGGACAGGGGATTGAATAATTCACCCCTCCACTTT. Translation: CASSHLPDRGLNNSPLHF.

This clonotype was observed a few times. This rearrangement joins TRBV5-1 to TRBJ2-3; 7 nucleotides line up with TRBD2. Germline V gene sequence: CDR1 SGHRS, CDR2 YFSETQ. The CDR3 spans 14 residues. V trimming: 1 base; J trimming: 4 bases; junction bases outside the gene matches: 3. The CDR3: CASSLTSAADTQYF. Written as DNA, the CDR3 is TGCGCCAGCAGCTTGACTAGCGCCGCAGATACGCAGTATTTT. Together with reference TRBV5-1 and TRBJ2-3, the CDR3 gives the full variable domain: KAGVTQTPRYLIKTRGQQVTLSCSPISGHRSVSWYQQTPGQGLQFLFEYFSETQRNKGNFPGRFSGRQFSNSRSEMNVSTLELGDSALYLCASSLTSAADTQYFGPGTRLTVL.

The rearrangement links TRBV5-1 to TRBJ2-3, with 14 bases lining up with TRBD2. The CDR3 runs to 19 residues. V shed 0 bases, J shed 2 bases, and the junction held 8 bases outside the gene matches. Germline CDR1 and CDR2: SGHRS and YFSETQ. CDR3 sequence reads: CASSLARATSGRDTDTQYF. Written as DNA, the CDR3 is TGCGCCAGCAGCTTGGCCAGGGCGACTAGCGGGAGGGACACAGATACGCAGTATTTT.

This clonotype was recorded many times. This chain connects TRBV11-1 to TRBJ2-1, with 7 bases matching TRBD2. Per germline, CDR1 SGHAT and CDR2 FQDESV (reference sequence). Trimming at V came to 1 base and at J to 0 bases, leaving 18 bases not matched to a gene. The CDR3 sequence is 21 residues long. The CDR3 DNA follows: TGTGCCAGCAGCTTAGGGTTGGAGGCGGGAGCGGGGATCTCCTCCTACAATGAGCAGTTCTTC. The encoded protein is CASSLGLEAGAGISSYNEQFF.

This clonotype appeared a few times. This chain connects TRBV20-1 to TRBJ1-1; D not certain. V was trimmed by 1 base and J by 5 bases, leaving 2 bases between them. CDR1 DFQATT and CDR2 SNEGSKA come from the germline V gene (reference sequence). CDR3 length: 10 amino acids. The CDR3 bases are TGCAGTGCTAGAGTTACTGAAGCTTTCTTT. Its protein product is CSARVTEAFF.

The genes are TRBV7-2 and TRBJ2-5; 8 nucleotides align to TRBD2. The DNA end lines up better with TRBJ2-7; the J call may be wrong. The CDR3 consists of 15 residues. The germline CDR1 and CDR2 sequences are SGHTA and FQGNSA. The CDR3 loop is CASSPWWTSWYEQYF. CDR3 in DNA: TGTGCCAGCAGCCCCTGGTGGACTAGCTGGTACGAGCAGTACTTC.

The sample holds a few counts of this clonotype. The rearrangement joins TRBV24-1 to TRBJ2-3, with 8 bases identical to TRBD1. V lost 2 bases, J lost 4 bases, and 7 bases stayed unmatched. Germline CDR1 and CDR2: KGHDR and SFDVKD. The CDR3 totals 16 residues. The CDR3, as DNA: TGTGCCACCAGTGATTCGAGGACAGGGTACCCAGATACGCAGTATTTT. Amino acids: CATSDSRTGYPDTQYF.

V gene TRBV28 combines with J gene TRBJ2-3, with a weak D call TRBD2 (6 bases). The CDR3 runs to 15 residues. Germline CDR1 is MDHEN and CDR2 is SYDVKM. V lost 7 bases to trimming and J lost 3 bases, with 17 bases between them. This CDR3 reads CASTMGGRRTDTQYF. In DNA, the CDR3 is TGTGCCAGCACCATGGGGGGAAGGCGGACAGATACGCAGTATTTT.

There are a few counts of this clonotype. The DNA is omitted, as the CDR3 cannot be located on it reliably, and the CDR3 follows TCRdb's listing. The chain links TRBV4-1 to TRBJ2-1; TRBD1 is taken as the D call from the table, unchecked against the DNA. The CDR3 sequence runs 14 residues, both termini included. The V gene's germline CDR1 is MGHRA and CDR2 YSYEKL. This chain's CDR3 is CASSQVGAGISKFF.

This clonotype was seen repeatedly, ten times or more. The CDR3 coding sequence is TGCAGTGCTAGAGGACGCACGAACACTGAAGCTTTCTTT. Amino acid sequence: CSARGRTNTEAFF. The rearrangement uses TRBV20-1 and TRBJ1-1; unclear D gene. The germline V and J ends were trimmed by 1 base and 1 base, with 7 bases remaining between them. The CDR3 is 13 residues long. The germline gives CDR1 DFQATT, CDR2 SNEGSKA (reference sequence).

This clonotype was picked up a small number of times. The V call is TRBV11-2, the J call TRBJ2-7; possibly TRBD2 for D (6 bases). Trimming took off 5 bases at V and 10 bases at J, with 15 bases between the two ends. Germline values: CDR1 SGHAT, CDR2 FQNNGV. There are 12 residues in the CDR3. The DNA for the CDR3 is TGTGCCAGCAGCCCCATGCGGGATAACCAGTACTTC. Its protein product is CASSPMRDNQYF.

Only a few counts were recorded for this clonotype. This chain joins TRBV7-9 and TRBJ2-7; unclear D gene. V was pared by 1 base and J by 4 bases, with 23 bases between. The V gene's germline CDR1 is SEHNR and CDR2 FQNEAQ (reference sequence). The CDR3 extends over 18 amino acids. The CDR3 sequence: CASSLVLPSPGGGYEQYF. CDR3 DNA: TGTGCCAGCAGCTTAGTGCTTCCATCGCCCGGCGGCGGTTACGAGCAGTACTTC. Looking up the rest from reference TRBV7-9 and TRBJ2-7 gives the full variable domain: DTGVSQNPRHKITKRGQNVTFRCDPISEHNRLYWYRQTLGQGPEFLTYFQNEAQLEKSRLLSDRFSAERPKGSFSTLEIQRTEQGDSAMYLCASSLVLPSPGGGYEQYFGPGTRLTVT.

The gene calls are TRBV6-1 and TRBJ2-1; 7 nucleotides agree with TRBD2. The CDR3 is 17 residues long. V trimming: 3 bases; J trimming: 0 bases; junction bases outside the gene matches: 8. The germline gives CDR1 MNHNS, CDR2 SASEGT. CDR3: CASSDMGGMSSYNEQFF. Here the CDR3 DNA reads TGTGCCAGCAGTGATATGGGGGGGATGAGCTCCTACAATGAGCAGTTCTTC.

This clonotype was recorded at least ten times. The V gene is TRBV5-1, the J gene TRBJ1-1; D not certain. CDR3 size: 14 residues. The V and J ends lost 3 bases and 5 bases respectively, with 14 bases between them. Germline CDR1 SGHRS, CDR2 YFSETQ. The CDR3 DNA follows: TGCGCCAGCAGCTCCCAGGTAGGAGGGACTGAAGCTTTCTTT. Residues: CASSSQVGGTEAFF.

The chain's CDR3 is CASSYRVGSGNTIYF. The CDR3 DNA reads as TGTGCCAGCAGTTACAGAGTCGGCTCTGGAAACACCATATATTTT. The chain combines TRBV6-5 with TRBJ1-3; D is ambiguous. Between the trimmed V and J ends, which lost 2 bases and 0 bases, there was a span of 8 bases. This CDR3 region has 15 residues. The germline CDR1 and CDR2 sequences are MNHEY and SVGAGI.

The chain links TRBV5-1 to TRBJ2-4, with D unresolved. The DNA matches TRBJ2-7 better at its end, which makes the J call doubtful. Germline V gene sequence: CDR1 SGHRS, CDR2 YFSETQ. The CDR3 runs to 14 residues. CDR3 nucleotides: TGCGCCAGCAGCTTGGAACAAGCCCCCTACGAGCAGTACTTC. Protein product: CASSLEQAPYEQYF.

Only a few counts were recorded for this clonotype. This chain uses TRBV5-1 with TRBJ2-1, with 9 positions matching TRBD2. The length of the CDR3 is 15 residues. With 1 base clipped from V and 6 bases from J, the junction kept 5 bases outside the gene matches. CDR1 and CDR2 from the germline V gene are SGHRS and YFSETQ. CDR3 region: CASSLFSGSINEQFF. Here the CDR3 DNA reads TGCGCCAGCAGCTTGTTTAGCGGGAGTATCAATGAGCAGTTCTTC.

This clonotype has only a few counts. This chain joins TRBV12-3 or TRBV12-4 and TRBJ2-3, with TRBD2 as a possible D gene (7 bases). V was pared by 6 bases and J by 7 bases, with 23 bases between. There are 16 residues in the CDR3. The DNA of the CDR3 is TGTGCCAGCAGCAACGGCAGGCGGGGGCGTCGGAATACGCAGTATTTT. Its translation is CASSNGRRGRRNTQYF.

This chain joins TRBV12-3 or TRBV12-4 and TRBJ2-5; perhaps TRBD2 as D (5 bases). The CDR3 is 13 amino acids. V lost 9 bases and J lost 1, with 12 bases in between. The CDR3 spells CASFSGPQETQYF. CDR3 bases: TGTGCCAGTTTCAGCGGCCCCCAAGAGACCCAGTACTTC.

V gene TRBV6-5 combines with J gene TRBJ2-7; D perhaps matches TRBD1 (6 bases). Between the trimmed V and J ends, which lost 6 bases and 6 bases, there was a span of 12 bases. CDR1 and CDR2 (germline): MNHEY, SVGAGI. The CDR3 sequence is 12 residues long. CDR3 sequence reads: CASSAGTIEQYF. The CDR3 DNA is TGTGCCAGCAGCGCCGGGACAATCGAGCAGTACTTC.

V gene TRBV20-1 combines with J gene TRBJ1-2; 7 bases are a match to TRBD1. The V and J ends lost 0 bases and 10 bases, in that order; junction bases with no gene match: 8. Germline V gives CDR1 DFQATT, CDR2 SNEGSKA (reference sequence). The length of the CDR3 is 13 residues. CDR3 loop: CSARESGGIDYTF. The CDR3 DNA reads as TGCAGTGCTAGAGAATCAGGGGGAATCGACTACACCTTC.

As concerns this clonotype: Since a much larger clone is just one base distant, this may be a read error. The chain is built from TRBV6-2 or TRBV6-3 and TRBJ2-3; 8 positions agree with TRBD2. The CDR3 length is 15 residues. Germline CDR1 reads MNHEY; CDR2 reads SVGEGT. This chain's CDR3 is CANSPAGASTDTQYF. The CDR3 nucleotides read TGTGCCAACAGTCCAGCGGGAGCGAGCACAGATACGCAGTATTTT.

In this sample, this clonotype turned up many times. V gene TRBV6-6 combines with J gene TRBJ2-1; 8 bases match TRBD2. Trimming at V came to 2 bases and at J to 0 bases, leaving 9 bases not matched to a gene. The CDR3 extends over 18 amino acids. Germline assignment: CDR1 MNHNY and CDR2 SVGAGI (reference sequence). The CDR3, as DNA: TGTGCCAGCAGTTACGCCTCTGGCGGGGGGTTCTCCTACAATGAGCAGTTCTTC. This gives the protein CASSYASGGGFSYNEQFF.

This clonotype has ten or more counts. This rearrangement joins TRBV20-1 to TRBJ2-7; a weak D match, TRBD1 (6 bases). With 7 bases removed from V and 5 bases from J, the gap between germline ends came to 18 bases. The CDR3 is made up of 13 amino acids. Germline CDR1 and CDR2: DFQATT and SNEGSKA (reference sequence). The chain's CDR3 is CSGEAGTTDEQYF. The CDR3 region has the DNA TGCAGTGGTGAAGCCGGGACAACAGACGAGCAGTACTTC.

Of note for this clonotype: This may come from a read error, since a much larger clone is one base off. The chain joins TRBV12-2 to TRBJ2-1; TRBD1, as called in the table, went unchecked against the DNA. TRBV12-2 is a recognized pseudogene. The CDR3 runs 16 residues. Here the CDR3 DNA reads TGTGCAAGTCGCTTGGAGGGACAGGGAGGATGCAATGAGCACTTCTTC. Translated, it gives CASRLEGQGGCNEHFF.

This clonotype was picked up many times. The chain joins TRBV4-1 to TRBJ2-6; unclear D gene. The CDR3 is 15 residues long. V lost 5 bases, J lost 2 bases, and 10 bases lay in between. Germline values: CDR1 MGHRA, CDR2 YSYEKL. The CDR3 here is CASSFPQPGANVLTF. The CDR3 nucleotides read TGCGCCAGCAGCTTCCCTCAACCTGGGGCCAACGTCCTGACTTTC.